A single sample gave rise to the 2 T cell receptor beta chains below, sequenced in a study of OX40 agonist ivuxolimab in advanced cancers. Data came from immunoSEQ multiplex PCR; TCRdb stores just in-frame clones and leaves some out. The data hold roughly 6,700 clones, with less than 85% observed a single time. Specimen: CD4+ or CD8+ T cells sorted from blood, collected in a trial of the OX40 agonist ivuxolimab. All receptors derive from an adult with an advanced solid tumor such as melanoma, head and neck, liver or kidney cancer.

The chain combines TRBV5-6 with TRBJ2-1, with 9 positions matching TRBD1. The CDR3 spans 12 residues. With V trimmed by 3 bases and J by 8 bases, 0 bases remained unmatched. Germline V CDR1 and CDR2: SGHDT, YYEEEE. This CDR3 reads CASSWTGDEQFF. For the CDR3, the DNA is TGTGCCAGCAGCTGGACAGGGGATGAGCAGTTCTTC.

Relative to its sample, this clone is medium-sized. The chain couples TRBV21-1 to TRBJ1-1. TRBV21-1 is listed as a pseudogene. This CDR3 is built from 15 residues. The CDR3 reads CASSKDPGRSTEAFF. CDR3 sequence (DNA): TGTGCCAGCAGCAAAGACCCAGGGAGGAGCACTGAAGCTTTCTTT.